The rows below give T cell receptor beta chains drawn from one sample of a study of response to subunit inactivated influenza vaccine. MiXCR was run by TCRdb on the RT-PCR reads, yielding one entry per CDR3 protein. The sample has roughly 790,000 distinct CDR3 sequences; 20% to 25% are singletons. The source was PBMCs from blood, collected around 5 days after vaccination. These TCRs come from a man aged 45-65 years who received an inactivated influenza vaccine. Both conserved end residues are part of each CDR3. D genes are given only for firm matches. Size is omitted from some rows. Given values are once, few, many or a class for expanded clones.

>TRBJ1-1|few|TRBV15|TRBD1
CATSSVGQGPGTEAFF
TGTGCCACCAGCAGTGTTGGACAGGGGCCGGGCACTGAAGCTTTCTTT
>TRBJ2-3|few|TRBV12-3/TRBV12-4|TRBD1
CASSLARTGGNTQYF
TGTGCCAGCAGTTTAGCTCGGACAGGGGGAAATACGCAGTATTTT
>TRBJ2-1|few|TRBV4-3|.
CASSGSWSSYNEQFF
TGCGCCAGCAGCGGAAGCTGGAGCTCCTACAATGAGCAGTTCTTC
>TRBJ1-2|.|TRBV20-1|TRBD1
CSAPTGIRGGYTF
TGCAGTGCTCCGACAGGGATTAGAGGTGGCTACACCTTC
>TRBJ2-7|few|TRBV7-2|TRBD1
CASSPPGQGLGEQYF
TGTGCCAGCAGTCCTCCGGGACAGGGTTTGGGGGAGCAGTACTTC
>TRBJ2-2|.|TRBV4-2|.
CASSQVSGINTGELFF
TGTGCCAGCAGCCAAGTATCGGGGATCAACACCGGGGAGCTGTTTTTT
>TRBJ2-7|many|TRBV6-5|TRBD2
CASSYSSGGRYEQYF
TGTGCCAGCAGTTACTCCTCGGGGGGGCGCTACGAGCAGTACTTC
>TRBJ2-1|few|TRBV27|TRBD2
CASSLFGSGGTNEQFF
TGTGCCAGCAGTTTATTTGGTAGCGGGGGGACCAATGAGCAGTTCTTC
>TRBJ2-7|many|TRBV29-1|.
CSVEDQVQYF
TGCAGCGTTGAAGATCAGGTTCAGTACTTC
>TRBJ2-4|once|TRBV20-1|TRBD1
CSAREPNRGPAKNIQYF
TGCAGTGCTAGAGAGCCCAACAGGGGCCCAGCCAAAAACATTCAGTACTTC
>TRBJ2-1|few|TRBV3-1|TRBD2
CASSQAGPGTSGPAGGFF
TGTGCCAGCAGCCAAGCCGGACCCGGGACTAGCGGACCAGCGGGAGGGTTCTTC
>TRBJ2-2|few|TRBV29-1|.
CSVEWTYTGELFF
TGCAGCGTTGAATGGACATACACCGGGGAGCTGTTTTTT
>TRBJ2-7|.|TRBV7-2|.
CASSLVSVTRYEQYF
TGTGCCAGCAGCTTAGTTTCCGTTACGCGCTACGAGCAGTACTTC
>TRBJ2-3|.|TRBV27|.
CASSLIRGTDTQYF
TGTGCCAGCAGTTTAATCAGGGGTACAGATACGCAGTATTTT
>TRBJ2-7|few|TRBV6-5|.
CASSYSTRRPGEQYF
TGTGCCAGCAGTTACTCCACAAGGAGGCCTGGAGAGCAGTACTTC
>TRBJ1-2|few|TRBV10-3|TRBD1
CAISESTGTGGGYTF
TGTGCCATCAGTGAGTCGACCGGGACAGGGGGAGGCTACACCTTC
>TRBJ1-5|.|TRBV24-1|.
CASASGSSNQPQHF
TGTGCCTCGGCTTCAGGGAGTAGCAATCAGCCCCAGCATTTT
>TRBJ2-1|few|TRBV29-1|TRBD1
CSGEGGQGSDEQFF
TGCAGCGGAGAGGGGGGACAGGGAAGCGATGAGCAGTTCTTC
>TRBJ2-1|.|TRBV12-3/TRBV12-4|TRBD2
CASSRTSRGTNEQFF
TGTGCCAGCAGTCGGACTAGCAGGGGAACCAATGAGCAGTTCTTC
>TRBJ2-1|few|TRBV3-1|TRBD2
CASSPLVGGSYNEQFF
TGTGCCAGCAGCCCTCTCGTCGGGGGGTCCTACAATGAGCAGTTCTTC
>TRBJ1-4|.|TRBV28|.
CASRGRWLTNEKLFF
TGTGCCAGCAGAGGACGGTGGTTAACTAATGAAAAACTGTTTTTT
>TRBJ2-3|few|TRBV18|.
CASSPRGRASDTQYF
TGTGCCAGCTCCCCCAGGGGGAGGGCCTCAGATACGCAGTATTTT
>TRBJ2-1|.|TRBV5-1|TRBD2
CASSPGTRGLGHNEQFF
TGCGCCAGCAGCCCCGGGACCAGAGGACTAGGGCACAATGAGCAGTTCTTC
>TRBJ1-1|few|TRBV6-2/TRBV6-3|.
CASSYSVTRGPSTEAFF
TGTGCCAGCAGTTACTCAGTCACTCGGGGGCCTAGCACTGAAGCTTTCTTT
>TRBJ2-3|many|TRBV12-3/TRBV12-4|TRBD1
CASSLGVTGDGADTQYF
TGTGCCAGCAGTTTAGGTGTGACAGGGGATGGCGCAGATACGCAGTATTTT
>TRBJ2-1|few|TRBV2|.
CASSVPGLNEQFF
TGTGCCAGCAGTGTCCCGGGGCTCAATGAGCAGTTCTTC
>TRBJ2-1|few|TRBV10-3|TRBD1
CAIRDRAYNEQFF
TGTGCCATTCGGGACAGGGCCTACAATGAGCAGTTCTTC
>TRBJ2-7|.|TRBV20-1|TRBD1
CSGTGGEVYEQYF
TGCAGCGGCACAGGGGGTGAAGTTTACGAGCAGTACTTC
>TRBJ1-4|.|TRBV27|TRBD1
CASSPRTGNEKLFF
TGTGCCAGCAGCCCCCGGACAGGGAATGAAAAACTGTTTTTT
>TRBJ2-4|few|TRBV12-3/TRBV12-4|TRBD1
CASSQDRAQAKNIQYF
TGTGCCAGCAGTCAGGACAGGGCGCAAGCCAAAAACATTCAGTACTTC
>TRBJ1-1|.|TRBV15|.
CATSRAGGGKTEAFF
TGTGCCACCAGCAGAGCTGGCGGGGGTAAGACTGAAGCTTTCTTT
>TRBJ1-2|.|TRBV20-1|TRBD1
CSARDQGQGKGYTF
TGCAGTGCTAGAGATCAAGGACAGGGGAAAGGCTACACCTTC
>TRBJ2-1|few|TRBV24-1|.
CATSDLLGNEQFF
TGTGCCACCAGTGATTTACTCGGCAATGAGCAGTTCTTC
>TRBJ2-7|.|TRBV20-1|TRBD1
CSAITRTGESEQYF
TGCAGTGCCATTACTAGGACAGGGGAAAGCGAGCAGTACTTC
>TRBJ2-3|.|TRBV7-2|.
CASSSTPHIASTDTQYF
TGTGCCAGCAGCTCAACCCCCCACATCGCTAGCACAGATACGCAGTATTTT
>TRBJ2-7|.|TRBV5-1|.
CASSLGEWYEQYF
TGCGCCAGCAGCTTGGGAGAGTGGTACGAGCAGTACTTC
>TRBJ2-3|.|TRBV20-1|.
CSAPYSNTDTQYF
TGCAGTGCTCCGTACTCAAACACAGATACGCAGTATTTT
>TRBJ2-1|.|TRBV28|TRBD2
CASSLGLAGLFEQFF
TGTGCCAGCAGTTTGGGACTAGCGGGATTATTCGAGCAGTTCTTC
>TRBJ1-2|.|TRBV25-1|.
CASSEVSDYGYTF
TGTGCCAGCAGTGAAGTATCGGACTATGGCTACACCTTC
>TRBJ1-1|many|TRBV5-1|.
CASSLAQNTEAFF
TGCGCCAGCAGCTTGGCACAGAACACTGAAGCTTTCTTT
>TRBJ2-4|few|TRBV6-5|.
CASSYSGVPGNIQYF
TGTGCCAGCAGTTACTCGGGAGTACCAGGGAACATTCAGTACTTC
>TRBJ2-5|.|TRBV12-3/TRBV12-4|.
CASSSFRSGETQYF
TGTGCCAGCAGTTCGTTTCGTAGTGGGGAGACCCAGTACTTC
>TRBJ2-3|few|TRBV20-1|.
CSARAGYVPDTQYF
TGCAGTGCTAGGGCGGGTTACGTCCCAGATACGCAGTATTTT
>TRBJ1-2|.|TRBV6-1|TRBD1
CATNRGPGYGYTF
TGTGCCACCAACAGGGGGCCGGGCTATGGCTACACCTTC
>TRBJ1-4|once|TRBV4-3|.
CASSRGQSTNEKLFF
TGCGCCAGCAGCCGTGGACAGTCAACTAATGAAAAACTGTTTTTT
>TRBJ2-3|few|TRBV7-2|.
CARNPGLPGDTQYF
TGTGCCAGGAACCCGGGACTTCCCGGAGATACGCAGTATTTT
>TRBJ2-7|.|TRBV15|TRBD1
CATSRAGTGGFYKQYF
TGTGCCACCAGCAGGGCCGGGACAGGGGGCTTCTACAAGCAGTACTTC
>TRBJ2-1|.|TRBV3-1|TRBD2
CASSQAASGNEQFF
TGTGCCAGCAGCCAAGCAGCTAGCGGGAATGAGCAGTTCTTC
>TRBJ2-3|few|TRBV14|TRBD2
CASSQGLAETDTQYF
TGTGCCAGCAGCCAAGGACTAGCGGAGACAGATACGCAGTATTTT
>TRBJ2-3|many|TRBV25-1|.
CASAPWGTSTDTQYF
TGTGCCAGCGCCCCTTGGGGGACTAGCACAGATACGCAGTATTTT
>TRBJ2-6|few|TRBV4-3|.
CASSQDRGQFSGANVLTF
TGCGCCAGCAGCCAAGACAGGGGTCAATTCTCTGGGGCCAACGTCCTGACTTTC